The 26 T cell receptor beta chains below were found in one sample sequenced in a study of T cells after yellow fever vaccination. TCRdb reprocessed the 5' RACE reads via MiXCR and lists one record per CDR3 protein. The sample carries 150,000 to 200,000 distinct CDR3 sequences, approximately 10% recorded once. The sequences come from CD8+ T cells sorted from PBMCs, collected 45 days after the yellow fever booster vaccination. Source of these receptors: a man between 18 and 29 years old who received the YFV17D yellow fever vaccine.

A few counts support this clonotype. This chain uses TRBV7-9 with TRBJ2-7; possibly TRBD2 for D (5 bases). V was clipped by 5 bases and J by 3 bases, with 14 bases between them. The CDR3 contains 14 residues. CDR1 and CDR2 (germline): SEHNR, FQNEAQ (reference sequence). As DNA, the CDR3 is TGTGCCAGCAGCCCGTACGGGGTGAACTACGAGCAGTACTTC. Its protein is CASSPYGVNYEQYF.

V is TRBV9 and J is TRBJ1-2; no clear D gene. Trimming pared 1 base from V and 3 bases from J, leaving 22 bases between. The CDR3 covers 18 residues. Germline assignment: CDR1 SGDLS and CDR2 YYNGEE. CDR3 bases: TGTGCCAGCAGCGTAAACTGGGATGGCATAACTATGGACTATGGCTACACCTTC. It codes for CASSVNWDGITMDYGYTF.

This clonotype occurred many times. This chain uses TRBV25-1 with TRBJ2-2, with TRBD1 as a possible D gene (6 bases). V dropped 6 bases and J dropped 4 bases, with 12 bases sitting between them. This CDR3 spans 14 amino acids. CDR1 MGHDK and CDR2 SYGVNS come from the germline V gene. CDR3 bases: TGTGCCAGCAGGCAGGGGACGAGCACCGGGGAGCTGTTTTTT. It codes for CASRQGTSTGELFF.

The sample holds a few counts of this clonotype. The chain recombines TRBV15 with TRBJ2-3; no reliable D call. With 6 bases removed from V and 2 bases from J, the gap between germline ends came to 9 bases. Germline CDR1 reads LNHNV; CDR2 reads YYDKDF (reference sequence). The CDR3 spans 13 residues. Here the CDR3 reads CATRSRVTDTQYF. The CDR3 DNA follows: TGTGCCACCAGGAGCAGAGTCACAGATACGCAGTATTTT.

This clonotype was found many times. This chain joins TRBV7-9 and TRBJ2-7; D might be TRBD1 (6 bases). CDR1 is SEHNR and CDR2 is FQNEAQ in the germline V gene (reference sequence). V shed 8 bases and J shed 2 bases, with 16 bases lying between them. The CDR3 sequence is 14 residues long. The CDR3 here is CASCRDTLPYEQYF. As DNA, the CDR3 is TGTGCCAGCTGCCGGGACACCCTCCCCTACGAGCAGTACTTC.

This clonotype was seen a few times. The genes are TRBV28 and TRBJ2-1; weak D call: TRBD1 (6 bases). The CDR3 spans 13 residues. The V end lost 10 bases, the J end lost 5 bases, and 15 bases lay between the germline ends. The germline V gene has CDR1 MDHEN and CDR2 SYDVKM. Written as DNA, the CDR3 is TGTGCCACCGCCTTAACAGGGCACAATGAGCAGTTCTTC. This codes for CATALTGHNEQFF.

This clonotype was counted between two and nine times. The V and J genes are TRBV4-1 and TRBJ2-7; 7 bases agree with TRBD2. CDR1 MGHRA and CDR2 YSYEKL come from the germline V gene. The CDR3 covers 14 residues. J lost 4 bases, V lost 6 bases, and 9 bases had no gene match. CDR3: CASSSYGGSYEQYF. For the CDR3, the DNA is TGCGCCAGCAGTTCTTACGGGGGGTCGTACGAGCAGTACTTC.

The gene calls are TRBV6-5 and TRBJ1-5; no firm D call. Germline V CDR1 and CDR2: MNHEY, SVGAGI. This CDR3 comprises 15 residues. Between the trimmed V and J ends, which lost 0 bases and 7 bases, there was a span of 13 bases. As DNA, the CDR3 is TGTGCCAGCAGTTACTCGTTCGGGGAGGGACAGCCCCAGCATTTT. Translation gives CASSYSFGEGQPQHF.

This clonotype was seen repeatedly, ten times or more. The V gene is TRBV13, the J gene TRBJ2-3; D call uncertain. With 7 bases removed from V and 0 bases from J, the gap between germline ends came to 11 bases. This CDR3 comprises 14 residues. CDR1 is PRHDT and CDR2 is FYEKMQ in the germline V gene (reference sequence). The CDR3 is CASTDPRSTDTQYF. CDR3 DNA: TGTGCCAGCACCGATCCGCGGAGCACAGATACGCAGTATTTT.

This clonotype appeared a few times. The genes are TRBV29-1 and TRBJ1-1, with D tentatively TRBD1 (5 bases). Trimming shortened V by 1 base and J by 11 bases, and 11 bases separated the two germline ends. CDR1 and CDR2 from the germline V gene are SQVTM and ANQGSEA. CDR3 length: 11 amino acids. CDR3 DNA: TGCAGCGTTGAAGCGGGGGACGGGGCTTTCTTT. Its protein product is CSVEAGDGAFF.

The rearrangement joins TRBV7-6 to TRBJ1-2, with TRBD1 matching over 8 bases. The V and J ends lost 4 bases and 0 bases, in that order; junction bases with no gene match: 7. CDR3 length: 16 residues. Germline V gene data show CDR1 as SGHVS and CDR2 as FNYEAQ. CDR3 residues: CASSWGDRPSNYGYTF. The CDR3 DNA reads TGTGCCAGCAGCTGGGGGGACAGGCCTTCTAACTATGGCTACACCTTC.

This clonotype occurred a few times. In nucleotides, the CDR3 is TGTGCCAGCAGCCAAGGTGGCAGGGGGAAGCATTTT. Its protein product is CASSQGGRGKHF. The chain is built from TRBV4-2 and TRBJ1-5; 7 bases are shared with TRBD1. Germline V CDR1 and CDR2: LGHNA, YNFKEQ. J was trimmed by 14 bases and V by 1 base; bases with no gene match: 5. The CDR3 runs 12 residues.

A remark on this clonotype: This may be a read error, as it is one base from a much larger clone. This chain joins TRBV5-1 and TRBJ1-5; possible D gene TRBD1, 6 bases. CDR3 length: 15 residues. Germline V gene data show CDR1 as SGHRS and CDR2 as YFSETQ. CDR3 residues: CASSLRTGLNLPQHF. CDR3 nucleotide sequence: TGCGCCAGCAGCTTGCGCACAGGGCTCAATCTGCCCCAGCATTTT.

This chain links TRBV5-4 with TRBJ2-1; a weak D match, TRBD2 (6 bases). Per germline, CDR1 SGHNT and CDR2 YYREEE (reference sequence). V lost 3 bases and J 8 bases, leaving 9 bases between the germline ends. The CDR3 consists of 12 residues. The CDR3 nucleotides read TGTGCCAGCAGCTGGGGGGTGGATGAGCAGTTCTTC. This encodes CASSWGVDEQFF. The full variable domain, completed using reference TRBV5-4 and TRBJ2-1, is ETGVTQSPTHLIKTRGQQVTLRCSSQSGHNTVSWYQQALGQGPQFIFQYYREEENGRGNFPPRFSGLQFPNYSSELNVNALELDDSALYLCASSWGVDEQFFGPGTRLTVL.

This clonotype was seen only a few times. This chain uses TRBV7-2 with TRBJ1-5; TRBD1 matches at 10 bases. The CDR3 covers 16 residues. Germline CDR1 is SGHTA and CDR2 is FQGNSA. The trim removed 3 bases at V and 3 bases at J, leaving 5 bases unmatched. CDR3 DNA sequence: TGTGCCAGCAGCTTCGTGGGACAGGGGCTCAATCAGCCCCAGCATTTT. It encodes CASSFVGQGLNQPQHF.

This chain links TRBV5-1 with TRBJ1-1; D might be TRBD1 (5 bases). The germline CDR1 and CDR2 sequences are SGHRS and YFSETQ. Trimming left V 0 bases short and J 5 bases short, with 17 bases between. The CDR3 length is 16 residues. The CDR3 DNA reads TGCGCCAGCAGCTTGGCGGGGGACTGTTTGGGGACTGAAGCTTTCTTT. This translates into CASSLAGDCLGTEAFF.

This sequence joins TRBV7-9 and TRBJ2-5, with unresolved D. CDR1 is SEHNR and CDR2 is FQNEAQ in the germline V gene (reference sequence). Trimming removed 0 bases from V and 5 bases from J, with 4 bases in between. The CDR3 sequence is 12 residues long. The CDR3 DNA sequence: TGTGCCAGCAGCTTAGCGCTTGAGACCCAGTACTTC. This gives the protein CASSLALETQYF. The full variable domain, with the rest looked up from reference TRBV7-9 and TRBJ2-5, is DTGVSQNPRHKITKRGQNVTFRCDPISEHNRLYWYRQTLGQGPEFLTYFQNEAQLEKSRLLSDRFSAERPKGSFSTLEIQRTEQGDSAMYLCASSLALETQYFGPGTRLLVL.

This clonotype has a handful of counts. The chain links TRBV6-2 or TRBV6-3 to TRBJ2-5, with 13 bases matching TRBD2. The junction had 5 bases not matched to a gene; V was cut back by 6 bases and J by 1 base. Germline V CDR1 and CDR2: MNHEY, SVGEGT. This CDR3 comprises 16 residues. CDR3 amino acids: CASRLLAGGFQETQYF. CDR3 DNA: TGTGCCAGCAGATTACTAGCGGGGGGGTTCCAAGAGACCCAGTACTTC.

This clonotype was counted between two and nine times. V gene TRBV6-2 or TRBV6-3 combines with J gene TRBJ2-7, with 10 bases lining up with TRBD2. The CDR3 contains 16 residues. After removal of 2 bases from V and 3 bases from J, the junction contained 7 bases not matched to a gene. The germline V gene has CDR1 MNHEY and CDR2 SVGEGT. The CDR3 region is CASSYKRGGAGYEQYV. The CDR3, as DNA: TGTGCCAGCAGTTACAAGCGGGGGGGCGCCGGCTACGAGCAGTACGTC.

CDR3 amino acids: CATSSPISNQPQHF. The CDR3 DNA follows: TGTGCCACCAGCAGCCCAATTAGCAATCAGCCCCAGCATTTT. The chain employs TRBV15 and TRBJ1-5, with unresolved D. Trimming removed 3 bases from V and 0 bases from J, with 6 bases in between. The CDR3 is 14 residues long. Germline V CDR1 and CDR2: LNHNV, YYDKDF (reference sequence).

For the CDR3, the DNA is TGCGCCAGCAGGAAAGGACAGACTAAAGAGGGTACGCAGTATTTT. Translated: CASRKGQTKEGTQYF. The chain has TRBV4-1 and TRBJ2-3, with a tentative D call TRBD1 (6 bases). V gave up 6 bases and J gave up 8 bases, with 21 bases separating them. Looked up from germline, CDR1 is MGHRA and CDR2 is YSYEKL. The CDR3 is made up of 15 amino acids.

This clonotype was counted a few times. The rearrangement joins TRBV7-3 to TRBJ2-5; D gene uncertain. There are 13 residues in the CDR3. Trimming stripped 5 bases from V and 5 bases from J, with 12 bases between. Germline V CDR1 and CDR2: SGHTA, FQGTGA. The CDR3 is CASSPGPGETQYF. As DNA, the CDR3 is TGTGCCAGCAGCCCCGGACCCGGGGAGACCCAGTACTTC.

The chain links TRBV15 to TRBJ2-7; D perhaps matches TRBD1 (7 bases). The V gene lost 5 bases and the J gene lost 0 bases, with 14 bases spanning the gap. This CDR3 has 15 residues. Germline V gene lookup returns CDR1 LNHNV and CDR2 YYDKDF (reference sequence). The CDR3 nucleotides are TGTGCCACCAGCGGCAGCAGGGGGGCCTCCTACGAGCAGTACTTC. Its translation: CATSGSRGASYEQYF.

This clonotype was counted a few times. CDR3 sequence (DNA): TGTGCCAGCAGCCCTGTGGGACAGGGGGCAAACATTCAGTACTTC. This sequence encodes CASSPVGQGANIQYF. The rearrangement links TRBV5-4 to TRBJ2-4, with 12 nucleotides matching TRBD1. Germline V gives CDR1 SGHNT, CDR2 YYREEE (reference sequence). Trimming took 4 bases from V and 6 from J; bases not matched to a gene: 5. The CDR3 has 15 amino acids.

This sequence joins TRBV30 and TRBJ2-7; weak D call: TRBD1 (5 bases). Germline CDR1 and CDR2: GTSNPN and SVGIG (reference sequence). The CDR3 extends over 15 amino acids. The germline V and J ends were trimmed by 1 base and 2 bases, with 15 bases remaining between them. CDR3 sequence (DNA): TGTGCCTGGAGTGAATGGAGAAAGGGGACCTACGAGCAGTACTTC. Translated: CAWSEWRKGTYEQYF.

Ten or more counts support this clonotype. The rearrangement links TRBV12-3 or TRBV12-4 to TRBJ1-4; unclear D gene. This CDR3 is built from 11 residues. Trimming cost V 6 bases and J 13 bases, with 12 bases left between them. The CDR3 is CASSQGRRLFF. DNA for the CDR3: TGTGCCAGCAGCCAAGGACGCAGACTGTTTTTT.